Sequencing of this T cell receptor beta chain was carried out in a study of T cell responses to AZD1222 COVID-19 vaccine. Study-wide results and caveats: Breadth and depth of Spike-specific TCRs rose after two AZD1222 doses. Just a handful of AZD1222 recipients were seropositive at baseline. Most donors were white British and more were female, and clonal diversity was possibly underestimated.

The CDR3 consists of 17 residues. CDR1 is MNHNS and CDR2 is SASEGT in the germline V gene. The ends were cut back, 4 bases at V and 1 base at J, with 19 bases in the middle. Second-dose schedules of about 4 or about 12 weeks were combined. As to this clone: Its cognate antigen is unknown.

Sequencing was performed with immunoSEQ multiplex PCR; in TCRdb, only in-frame clones are kept and a portion is missing. The sample has approximately 130,000 clones, about 89% seen once. This sample comprised peripheral blood, obtained 28 days after the second AZD1222 dose. The receptor was derived from an adult who received the AZD1222 COVID-19 vaccine. The rearrangement uses TRBV6-1 and TRBJ1-1, with D possibly being TRBD1 (5 bases). CDR3 nucleotides: TGTGCCAGCAGTGTATTGAATCCCGGAACAGGGAACACTGAAGCTTTCTTT. It encodes CASSVLNPGTGNTEAFF.